This record concerns one TCR beta chain sequence. This sample is drawn from a study of T cell responses to AZD1222 COVID-19 vaccine. TCRdb's table, derived via immunoSEQ multiplex PCR, lists solely in-frame clones and lacks some. This table holds fewer than 200,000 clones, 80% to 90% found once. The germline V gene encodes CDR1 SGHTA and CDR2 FQGNSA. The V end lost 0 bases, the J end lost 0 bases, and 8 bases lay between the germline ends. The CDR3 covers 15 residues. This chain joins TRBV7-2 and TRBJ1-1, with unresolved D. The sequencing here drew on peripheral blood, taken 28 days after the second dose of the MenACWY control vaccine. The sequence was collected from an adult who received the MenACWY meningococcal vaccine as a control. In nucleotides, the CDR3 is TGTGCCAGCAGCTTAGCCGCGTCCCTGAACACTGAAGCTTTCTTT. It specifies CASSLAASLNTEAFF.